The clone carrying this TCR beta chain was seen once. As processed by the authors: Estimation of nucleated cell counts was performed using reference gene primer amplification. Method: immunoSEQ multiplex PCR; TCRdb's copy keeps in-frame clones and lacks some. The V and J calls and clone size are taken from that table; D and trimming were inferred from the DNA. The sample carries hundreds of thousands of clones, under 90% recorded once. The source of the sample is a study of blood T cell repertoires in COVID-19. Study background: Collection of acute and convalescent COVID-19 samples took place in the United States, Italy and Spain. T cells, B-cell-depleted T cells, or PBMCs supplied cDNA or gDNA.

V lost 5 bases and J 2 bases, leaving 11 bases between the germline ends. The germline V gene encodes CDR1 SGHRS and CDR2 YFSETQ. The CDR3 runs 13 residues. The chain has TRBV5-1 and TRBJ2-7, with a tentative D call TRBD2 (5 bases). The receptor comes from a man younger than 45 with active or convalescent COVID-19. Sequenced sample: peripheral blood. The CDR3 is CASRWGAAYEQYF. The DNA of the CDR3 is TGCGCCAGCAGATGGGGAGCAGCCTACGAGCAGTACTTC.